These 32 T cell receptor beta chains share one sample of origin, sequenced in a study of Ad26.COV2.S vaccination and SARS-CoV-2 variants. Here immunoSEQ multiplex PCR was the method, and the copy in TCRdb shows in-frame clones only, minus some. The table shows roughly 350,000 clones, with 75% to 90% occurring only once. This sample's treatment: around 19 received Ad26.COV2.S at low or high dose, single or two shots; 5 received placebo; per-sample allocation not given. Sampling occurred on day 63 after the first vaccine or placebo injection. The sequencing here drew on peripheral blood, taken in a trial of Ad26.COV2.S vaccine versus placebo. The receptors were sampled from a person aged 18-60 years who received the Ad26.COV2.S COVID-19 vaccine or a placebo.

The chain carries TRBV28 and TRBJ2-1; D not certain. Trimming pared 2 bases from V and 0 bases from J, leaving 8 bases between. The germline V gene has CDR1 MDHEN and CDR2 SYDVKM. The CDR3 is made up of 15 amino acids. For the CDR3, the DNA is TGTGCCAGCAGTTTAGGCAGCATCTCCTACAATGAGCAGTTCTTC. Translating it yields CASSLGSISYNEQFF.

The chain combines TRBV10-3 with TRBJ2-6; TRBD1 matches 12 bases. V lost 2 bases, J lost 1 base, and 9 bases stayed unmatched. Germline V gene lookup returns CDR1 ENHRY and CDR2 SYGVKD. The CDR3 is 20 amino acids. CDR3 DNA sequence: TGTGCCATCAGTGAGAGCCCAGGGGGACAGGGGGCTTCTGGGGCCAACGTCCTGACTTTC. Its translation is CAISESPGGQGASGANVLTF.

The chain uses TRBV5-1 and TRBJ1-1, with 7 positions matching TRBD1. Germline V gene sequence: CDR1 SGHRS, CDR2 YFSETQ. J gave up 3 bases and V 0 bases, and 8 bases lay outside the gene matches. This CDR3 region has 16 residues. CDR3 amino acids: CASSLAPDRAYTEAFF. The CDR3 region has the DNA TGCGCCAGCAGCTTGGCACCCGACAGGGCGTACACTGAAGCTTTCTTT. Variable domain in full (rest from reference TRBV5-1 and TRBJ1-1): KAGVTQTPRYLIKTRGQQVTLSCSPISGHRSVSWYQQTPGQGLQFLFEYFSETQRNKGNFPGRFSGRQFSNSRSEMNVSTLELGDSALYLCASSLAPDRAYTEAFFGQGTRLTVV.

CDR3 sequence reads: CASSLAIHTDTQYF. CDR3 DNA: TGCGCCAGCAGCTTGGCCATCCACACAGATACGCAGTATTTT. The chain joins TRBV5-1 to TRBJ2-3; D remains ambiguous. V gave up 0 bases and J gave up 2 bases, with 7 bases separating them. Germline V lookup: CDR1 SGHRS, CDR2 YFSETQ. This CDR3 is built from 14 residues.

The chain combines TRBV9 with TRBJ2-7; D not resolved. Germline CDR1 SGDLS, CDR2 YYNGEE. The CDR3 loop spans 14 amino acids. Between the trimmed V and J ends, which lost 0 bases and 1 base, there was a span of 8 bases. CDR3 coding DNA: TGTGCCAGCAGCGTAGCTGTAGATTCCTACGAGCAGTACTTC. Its protein is CASSVAVDSYEQYF.

The V gene is TRBV5-4, the J gene TRBJ2-1, with D uncertain. The ends were cut back, 4 bases at V and 2 bases at J, with 7 bases in the middle. The CDR3 loop spans 13 amino acids. Germline CDR1 is SGHNT and CDR2 is YYREEE (reference sequence). CDR3 protein: CASSPGTYNEQFF. DNA of the CDR3: TGTGCCAGCAGCCCCGGAACCTACAATGAGCAGTTCTTC.

This clone was seen a single time. This sequence joins TRBV2 and TRBJ2-7; D not resolved. Germline V gives CDR1 SNHLY, CDR2 FYNNEI. The CDR3 totals 12 residues. Deletions cut 6 bases from V and 4 bases from J, with 10 bases between. CDR3 sequence (DNA): TGTGCCAGCAGGCCCGGTGTTTACGAGCAGTACTTC. Translated: CASRPGVYEQYF. Full variable domain (remainder filled in from reference TRBV2 and TRBJ2-7): EPEVTQTPSHQVTQMGQEVILRCVPISNHLYFYWYRQILGQKVEFLVSFYNNEISEKSEIFDDQFSVERPDGSNFTLKIRSTKLEDSAMYFCASRPGVYEQYFGPGTRLTVT.

The V gene is TRBV19, the J gene TRBJ1-3, with D possibly being TRBD1 (5 bases). V was cut by 2 bases and J by 5 bases, with 13 bases left in between. Per the germline V gene, CDR1 is LNHDA and CDR2 is SQIVND (reference sequence). The CDR3 is 15 amino acids. The CDR3 here is CASSILIGQRNTIYF. CDR3 bases: TGTGCCAGTAGTATATTAATCGGACAAAGAAACACCATATATTTT.

The chain joins TRBV4-2 to TRBJ2-7, with 16 bases matching TRBD2. The V gene end was trimmed by 4 bases and the J gene end by 2 bases; junction bases not matched to a gene: 11. The germline gives CDR1 LGHNA, CDR2 YNFKEQ. This CDR3 region has 19 residues. The CDR3 protein is CASSPLGTSGGAGTYEQYF. The CDR3 nucleotides are TGTGCCAGCAGCCCGCTCGGGACTAGCGGGGGGGCCGGAACCTACGAGCAGTACTTC.

V is TRBV19 and J is TRBJ1-5; D unresolved. The CDR3 spans 14 residues. V lost 0 bases and J lost 11, with 14 bases in between. The germline V gene encodes CDR1 LNHDA and CDR2 SQIVND (reference sequence). CDR3 residues: CASSIEEALGAQHF. CDR3 bases: TGTGCCAGTAGTATAGAAGAGGCCTTGGGAGCCCAGCATTTT.

The chain joins TRBV19 to TRBJ2-2, with no clear D. Trimming stripped 3 bases from V and 2 bases from J, with 10 bases between. Germline V gene lookup returns CDR1 LNHDA and CDR2 SQIVND (reference sequence). This CDR3 has 15 residues. CDR3 sequence reads: CASSIGQSNTGELFF. As DNA, the CDR3 is TGTGCCAGTAGTATTGGGCAATCCAACACCGGGGAGCTGTTTTTT.

V usage is TRBV15 and J usage is TRBJ1-2; D not certain. CDR1 LNHNV and CDR2 YYDKDF come from the germline V gene (reference sequence). With 0 bases removed from V and 4 bases from J, the gap between germline ends came to 12 bases. The CDR3 totals 15 residues. The CDR3 DNA follows: TGTGCCACCAGCAGAGATCTCGGGGTTAGCTATGGCTACACCTTC. It encodes CATSRDLGVSYGYTF. Full variable domain (missing parts from reference TRBV15 and TRBJ1-2): DAMVIQNPRYQVTQFGKPVTLSCSQTLNHNVMYWYQQKSSQAPKLLFHYYDKDFNNEADTPDNFQSRRPNTSFCFLDIRSPGLGDTAMYLCATSRDLGVSYGYTFGSGTRLTVV.

The chain joins TRBV4-1 to TRBJ1-2; D is ambiguous. Germline lookup yields CDR1 MGHRA and CDR2 YSYEKL. V dropped 2 bases and J dropped 1 base, with 11 bases sitting between them. The CDR3 is 15 residues long. The CDR3 nucleotides read TGCGCCAGCAGCCAATTAGGTGGGATTAACTATGGCTACACCTTC. Its protein product is CASSQLGGINYGYTF.

This chain uses TRBV19 with TRBJ2-7; D gene unclear. Per germline, CDR1 LNHDA and CDR2 SQIVND (reference sequence). This CDR3 is 13 amino acids long. The V end was cut by 4 bases, the J end by 3 bases, with 10 bases between. CDR3 sequence (DNA): TGTGCCAGTAGTAATTGGGCAGACTACGAGCAGTACTTC. Its translation: CASSNWADYEQYF.

In its sample, this clone was seen once. The chain is built from TRBV19 and TRBJ1-2, with D possibly TRBD1 on 5 matching bases. The germline V gene has CDR1 LNHDA and CDR2 SQIVND (reference sequence). This CDR3 is built from 14 residues. V lost 7 bases, J lost 7 bases, and 19 bases lay in between. CDR3 bases: TGTGCCAGTACCGAACGGGGCAGGACCTCTGGCTACACCTTC. As protein: CASTERGRTSGYTF.

V and J are TRBV7-9 and TRBJ1-1; no clear D. The CDR3 runs to 13 residues. Trimming cost V 4 bases and J 1 base, with 7 bases left between them. The germline V gene has CDR1 SEHNR and CDR2 FQNEAQ (reference sequence). The DNA of the CDR3 is TGTGCCAGCAGCTCCTATAAGAACACTGAAGCTTTCTTT. Translated, it gives CASSSYKNTEAFF.

DNA for the CDR3: TGTGCCAGCAGCCACCCGAAAAAGGGGCGGACTAGGGGCTCAGGGGCCAACGTCCTGACTTTC. This codes for CASSHPKKGRTRGSGANVLTF. The rearrangement uses TRBV9 and TRBJ2-6; the match to TRBD2 covers 7 bases. Germline V gene lookup returns CDR1 SGDLS and CDR2 YYNGEE. The V and J ends lost 4 bases and 4 bases, in that order; junction bases with no gene match: 23. The CDR3 length is 21 residues.

In this sample, this clone turned up a few times. This chain joins TRBV7-8 and TRBJ2-7; TRBD2 matches 7 bases. CDR3 length: 12 amino acids. Unmatched junction bases numbered 10, after V lost 6 bases and J lost 11 bases. Per germline, CDR1 SGHVS and CDR2 FQNEAQ. The CDR3 sequence: CASRAWEGPKYF. The CDR3 nucleotides read TGTGCCAGCAGGGCCTGGGAGGGCCCTAAGTACTTC.

V and J are TRBV5-1 and TRBJ2-6; a possible D gene is TRBD1 (6 bases). The CDR3 runs 16 residues. V gave up 5 bases and J gave up 6 bases, with 18 bases separating them. From germline, CDR1 is SGHRS and CDR2 YFSETQ. CDR3 amino acids: CASRSYPGEMANVLTF. Written as DNA, the CDR3 is TGCGCCAGCAGATCGTACCCAGGGGAGATGGCCAACGTCCTGACTTTC. Full variable domain (rest looked up from reference TRBV5-1 and TRBJ2-6): KAGVTQTPRYLIKTRGQQVTLSCSPISGHRSVSWYQQTPGQGLQFLFEYFSETQRNKGNFPGRFSGRQFSNSRSEMNVSTLELGDSALYLCASRSYPGEMANVLTFGAGSRLTVL.

The rearrangement joins TRBV6-1 to TRBJ2-2; D is ambiguous. The V end lost 1 base, the J end lost 5 bases, and 8 bases lay between the germline ends. Germline V lookup: CDR1 MNHNS, CDR2 SASEGT. The CDR3 is 14 residues long. The CDR3 protein is CASSEVGHTGELFF. The CDR3 DNA reads as TGTGCCAGCAGTGAAGTTGGGCATACCGGGGAGCTGTTTTTT.

The sample holds a few counts of this clone. The chain recombines TRBV19 with TRBJ2-7; 10 positions agree with TRBD1. The CDR3 totals 15 residues. Trimming cost V 4 bases and J 5 bases; bases outside gene matches: 8. Germline V lookup: CDR1 LNHDA, CDR2 SQIVND (reference sequence). CDR3 bases: TGTGCCAGTAGTACGACGACAGGGGGCCGAAACGAGCAGTACTTC. It yields the protein CASSTTTGGRNEQYF.

The genes are TRBV28 and TRBJ1-1, with D tentatively TRBD1 (5 bases). The length of the CDR3 is 16 residues. The germline gives CDR1 MDHEN, CDR2 SYDVKM. V was cut by 5 bases and J by 0 bases, with 16 bases left in between. The CDR3 region is CASSQGYRRMNTEAFF. CDR3 nucleotide sequence: TGTGCCAGCAGTCAGGGCTACCGAAGGATGAACACTGAAGCTTTCTTT.

This chain uses TRBV3-1 (or the pseudogene TRBV3-2) with TRBJ2-3; tentative D call: TRBD2 (6 bases). V was trimmed by 3 bases and J by 2 bases, leaving 9 bases between them. The CDR3 runs 14 residues. Per the germline V gene, CDR1 is LGHDT and CDR2 is YNNKEL (reference sequence). For the CDR3, the DNA is TGTGCCAGCAGCCAGGGACTTACCACAGATACGCAGTATTTT. Encoded protein: CASSQGLTTDTQYF.

This chain uses TRBV6-2 or TRBV6-3 with TRBJ1-5, with D possibly TRBD1 on 5 matching bases. The germline CDR1 and CDR2 sequences are MNHEY and SVGEGT. V gave up 2 bases and J gave up 7 bases, with 12 bases separating them. This CDR3 region has 14 residues. The CDR3 loop reads CASSYRGERQPQHF. The CDR3, as DNA: TGTGCCAGCAGTTACAGAGGGGAAAGACAGCCCCAGCATTTT.

The chain is built from TRBV18 and TRBJ1-6, with TRBD1 as a possible D gene (5 bases). Germline V lookup: CDR1 KGHSH, CDR2 LQKENI. The germline V and J ends were trimmed by 6 bases and 5 bases, with 14 bases remaining between them. CDR3 size: 15 residues. In nucleotides, the CDR3 is TGTGCCAGCTCTCGGGACCCAGGGAATAATTCACCCCTCCACTTT. This translates into CASSRDPGNNSPLHF. The entire variable domain, with the rest obtained from reference TRBV18 and TRBJ1-6, is as follows: NAGVMQNPRHLVRRRGQEARLRCSPMKGHSHVYWYRQLPEEGLKFMVYLQKENIIDESGMPKERFSAEFPKEGPSILRIQQVVRGDSAAYFCASSRDPGNNSPLHFGNGTRLTVT.

The rearrangement links TRBV24-1 to TRBJ1-1, with D tentatively TRBD1 (5 bases). The length of the CDR3 is 16 residues. Germline CDR1 KGHDR, CDR2 SFDVKD. V was pared by 12 bases and J by 3 bases, with 25 bases between. CDR3 residues: CARIPGGARHDTEAFF. The CDR3 nucleotides are TGTGCCCGGATACCCGGGGGAGCCCGGCATGACACTGAAGCTTTCTTT.

The rearrangement joins TRBV5-1 to TRBJ1-3; no definite D call. V was trimmed by 0 bases and J by 0 bases, leaving 10 bases between them. This CDR3 is 16 amino acids long. Germline lookup yields CDR1 SGHRS and CDR2 YFSETQ. DNA for the CDR3: TGCGCCAGCAGCTTGGACATAATACTCTCTGGAAACACCATATATTTT. Its translation: CASSLDIILSGNTIYF. Together with reference TRBV5-1 and TRBJ1-3, the CDR3 gives the full variable domain: KAGVTQTPRYLIKTRGQQVTLSCSPISGHRSVSWYQQTPGQGLQFLFEYFSETQRNKGNFPGRFSGRQFSNSRSEMNVSTLELGDSALYLCASSLDIILSGNTIYFGEGSWLTVV.

This chain joins TRBV7-8 and TRBJ1-2; TRBD1 might be the D (6 bases). Germline CDR1 reads SGHVS; CDR2 reads FQNEAQ. The germline V and J ends were trimmed by 2 bases and 2 bases, with 12 bases remaining between them. The CDR3 spans 15 residues. This CDR3 is CASSLIGGANYGYTF. The CDR3 DNA is TGTGCCAGCAGCTTAATAGGGGGGGCCAACTATGGCTACACCTTC.

The V gene is TRBV28, the J gene TRBJ2-7, with a weak D call TRBD2 (6 bases). V was shortened by 7 bases and J by 5 bases, with 15 bases between the two germline ends. The CDR3 is 13 amino acids. Germline V gives CDR1 MDHEN, CDR2 SYDVKM. The CDR3 region has the DNA TGTGCCAGCAATCGAAGGAGGGTCGACGAGCAGTACTTC. Translated: CASNRRRVDEQYF.

V usage is TRBV25-1 and J usage is TRBJ2-7; D not certain. The germline V gene has CDR1 MGHDK and CDR2 SYGVNS. V lost 6 bases to trimming and J lost 1 base, with 10 bases between them. The CDR3 spans 13 residues. The CDR3 region has the DNA TGTGCCAGCAGGGGCCCCGAATCCTACGAGCAGTACTTC. Its translation: CASRGPESYEQYF.

This chain's CDR3 is CGVAKNIQYF. The CDR3 nucleotides are TGCGGGGTCGCCAAAAACATTCAGTACTTC. This chain joins TRBV20-1 and TRBJ2-4; no reliable D call. The CDR3 length is 10 residues. The germline V gene encodes CDR1 DFQATT and CDR2 SNEGSKA (reference sequence).

The chain links TRBV4-1 to TRBJ2-4; tentatively, D is TRBD2 (7 bases). The CDR3 covers 18 residues. The V end was cut by 0 bases, the J end by 6 bases, with 21 bases between. The V gene's germline CDR1 is MGHRA and CDR2 YSYEKL. CDR3 sequence (DNA): TGCGCCAGCAGCCAAGATACTGAGTTAGCGGGCAGGGGAAACATTCAGTACTTC. Protein product: CASSQDTELAGRGNIQYF.